Listed below are T cell receptor beta chains from one sample, sequenced in a study of cytomegalovirus exposure and HLA in healthy donors. Assay used: immunoSEQ multiplex PCR; TCRdb lists only in-frame clones, some missing. The sample holds 250,000 to 400,000 clones, about 85% seen once. Material for sequencing was PBMCs. The receptors were sampled from a woman in her thirties in good health and CMV-seropositive. CDR3s include the opening cysteine and the closing phenylalanine or tryptophan. Each record gives: D gene, V gene, CDR3 length, J gene, clone size, CDR3 DNA, CDR3 protein. The D gene is left open where the match is weak. The listing skips clone size in some rows; elsewhere it reads once, few, many or a size class.

D gene: .; V gene: TRBV2; CDR3 length: 13; J gene: TRBJ1-2; clone size: .; CDR3 DNA: TGTGCCAGCAGTTCTGACAGGCTCTATGGCTACACCTTC; CDR3 protein: CASSSDRLYGYTF
D gene: .; V gene: TRBV2; CDR3 length: 13; J gene: TRBJ2-5; clone size: few; CDR3 DNA: TGTGCCAGCAGTGGGGCTAGGGTGGAGACCCAGTACTTC; CDR3 protein: CASSGARVETQYF
D gene: .; V gene: TRBV5-1; CDR3 length: 14; J gene: TRBJ1-2; clone size: .; CDR3 DNA: TGCGCCAGCAGGAGTCAGCGACCTAACTATGGCTACACCTTC; CDR3 protein: CASRSQRPNYGYTF
D gene: TRBD1; V gene: TRBV4-1; CDR3 length: 14; J gene: TRBJ2-7; clone size: .; CDR3 DNA: TGCGCCAGCAGCCCGGGACAGGAGGCCTACGAGCAGTACTTC; CDR3 protein: CASSPGQEAYEQYF
D gene: TRBD1; V gene: TRBV9; CDR3 length: 15; J gene: TRBJ2-3; clone size: .; CDR3 DNA: TGTGCCAGCAGTAGGGACAGTCCCCCCCGGGATACGCAGTATTTT; CDR3 protein: CASSRDSPPRDTQYF
D gene: .; V gene: TRBV5-1; CDR3 length: 18; J gene: TRBJ2-7; clone size: .; CDR3 DNA: TGCGCCAGCAGCTTGGCCTTCTATCGACAGGACGGATCGCGCGAGCAGTACTTC; CDR3 protein: CASSLAFYRQDGSREQYF
D gene: TRBD2; V gene: TRBV7-9; CDR3 length: 15; J gene: TRBJ2-1; clone size: .; CDR3 DNA: TGTGCCAGCAGCCAGACTAGCGGTGCCTACAATGAGCAGTTCTTC; CDR3 protein: CASSQTSGAYNEQFF
D gene: TRBD2; V gene: TRBV9; CDR3 length: 14; J gene: TRBJ2-5; clone size: .; CDR3 DNA: TGTGCCAGCAGCGTAGAGCGGGAGGGGGAGACCCAGTACTTC; CDR3 protein: CASSVEREGETQYF
D gene: .; V gene: TRBV6-1; CDR3 length: 15; J gene: TRBJ1-2; clone size: .; CDR3 DNA: TGTGCCAGCAGTGAAGATGGGGGACGGACCTATGGCTACACCTTC; CDR3 protein: CASSEDGGRTYGYTF
D gene: TRBD2; V gene: TRBV4-3; CDR3 length: 15; J gene: TRBJ2-7; clone size: .; CDR3 DNA: TGCGCCAGCAGCCAAGAGGGAATCCGGGGGGGTGAGCAGTACTTC; CDR3 protein: CASSQEGIRGGEQYF
D gene: .; V gene: TRBV19; CDR3 length: 13; J gene: TRBJ1-2; clone size: .; CDR3 DNA: TGTGCCAGTAGGGCTGGGATCGTTTATGGCTACACCTTC; CDR3 protein: CASRAGIVYGYTF
D gene: .; V gene: TRBV19; CDR3 length: 14; J gene: TRBJ2-3; clone size: .; CDR3 DNA: TGTGCCAGTAGTAGAGACAGGAGCACAGATACGCAGTATTTT; CDR3 protein: CASSRDRSTDTQYF
D gene: .; V gene: TRBV29-1; CDR3 length: 12; J gene: TRBJ2-7; clone size: .; CDR3 DNA: TGCAGCGCCCGCCGAGGCCCTTACGAGCAGTACTTC; CDR3 protein: CSARRGPYEQYF
D gene: .; V gene: TRBV7-8; CDR3 length: 12; J gene: TRBJ2-7; clone size: .; CDR3 DNA: TGTGCCAGCAGCTCGACAGTCCGGGAGCAGTACTTC; CDR3 protein: CASSSTVREQYF
D gene: .; V gene: TRBV7-2; CDR3 length: 13; J gene: TRBJ1-4; clone size: .; CDR3 DNA: TGTGCCAGCAGCCGGCAGGGGCGAGAAAAACTGTTTTTT; CDR3 protein: CASSRQGREKLFF
D gene: TRBD2; V gene: TRBV19; CDR3 length: 15; J gene: TRBJ2-1; clone size: .; CDR3 DNA: TGTGCCAGTGCCCGGACTAGCGGGAGTTACAATGAGCAGTTCTTC; CDR3 protein: CASARTSGSYNEQFF
D gene: .; V gene: TRBV28; CDR3 length: 13; J gene: TRBJ1-2; clone size: .; CDR3 DNA: TGTGCCAGCAGTTTGGTATCCGGCTATGGCTACACCTTC; CDR3 protein: CASSLVSGYGYTF
D gene: .; V gene: TRBV19; CDR3 length: 13; J gene: TRBJ2-1; clone size: once; CDR3 DNA: TGTGCCAGTAGAGAGCGGCCCTACAATGAGCAGTTCTTC; CDR3 protein: CASRERPYNEQFF
D gene: .; V gene: TRBV27; CDR3 length: 14; J gene: TRBJ1-6; clone size: once; CDR3 DNA: TGTGCCAGCAGCTACCCAGGACAGAATTCACCCCTCCACTTT; CDR3 protein: CASSYPGQNSPLHF
D gene: TRBD1; V gene: TRBV13; CDR3 length: 12; J gene: TRBJ1-1; clone size: .; CDR3 DNA: TGTGCCAGCAGCTGGACAGGGAACGCGGCTTTCTTT; CDR3 protein: CASSWTGNAAFF